Below are 15 T cell receptor beta chains sequenced from a single sample in a study of neurological immune-mediated disorders. Time point defined: longitudinal time-point 3. TCRdb processed the 5' RACE reads anew with MiXCR; each CDR3 protein has one entry. This table holds approximately 89,000 distinct CDR3 sequences, 3.5% to 5.5% found once. Source material: PBMCs. These receptors were collected from a woman in her sixties or seventies with multiple sclerosis.

This clonotype was observed at least ten times. This sequence joins TRBV30 and TRBJ1-2; 9 bases match TRBD1. Unmatched junction bases numbered 3, after V lost 0 bases and J lost 4 bases. Germline CDR1 is GTSNPN and CDR2 is SVGIG (reference sequence). The CDR3 has 14 residues. CDR3 DNA: TGTGCCTGGAGTGTACAGGGGGCGGCCTATGGCTACACCTTC. Translation: CAWSVQGAAYGYTF.

The sample holds many counts of this clonotype. CDR3 sequence reads: CASSEAWGGGYEQYF. The CDR3 bases are TGTGCCAGCAGTGAAGCTTGGGGGGGAGGGTACGAGCAGTACTTC. The chain employs TRBV6-1 and TRBJ2-7, with TRBD2 identical over 7 bases. Looked up from germline, CDR1 is MNHNS and CDR2 is SASEGT. The CDR3 totals 15 residues. Trimming removed 0 bases from V and 4 bases from J; junction bases left unmatched: 6.

V and J are TRBV18 and TRBJ2-7; TRBD1 aligns across 7 bases. V lost 3 bases to trimming and J lost 12 bases; unmatched junction nucleotides: 8. The germline CDR1 and CDR2 sequences are KGHSH and LQKENI. The CDR3 length is 12 residues. The CDR3: CASSPPTGTRYF. CDR3 DNA sequence: TGTGCCAGCTCACCCCCGACAGGGACAAGGTACTTC.

This clonotype was seen many times. V is TRBV20-1 and J is TRBJ2-7, with 8 positions matching TRBD2. The germline V gene encodes CDR1 DFQATT and CDR2 SNEGSKA (reference sequence). CDR3 size: 12 residues. The V and J ends lost 3 bases and 3 bases, in that order; junction bases with no gene match: 1. The CDR3 reads CSASRGGYEQYF. For the CDR3, the DNA is TGCAGTGCTAGTCGGGGGGGCTACGAGCAGTACTTC.

This clonotype has ten or more counts. The chain recombines TRBV18 with TRBJ1-1, with a possible D match to TRBD1 (5 bases). The CDR3 length is 17 residues. In germline, CDR1 is KGHSH, CDR2 LQKENI. Trimming removed 4 bases at V and 6 bases at J, with 24 bases between. CDR3 nucleotide sequence: TGTGCCAGCTCACTAAAGTCGGGTCCCACAGGCGTTTCTGAAGCTTTCTTT. Translation gives CASSLKSGPTGVSEAFF.

This clonotype was counted many times. The V gene is TRBV7-2, the J gene TRBJ2-5, with D perhaps given as TRBD1 or TRBD2 (6 bases each). CDR3 size: 15 residues. V shed 5 bases and J shed 1 base, with 14 bases lying between them. Germline V gives CDR1 SGHTA, CDR2 FQGNSA. CDR3 amino acids: CASSQAKGGQETQYF. CDR3 sequence (DNA): TGTGCCAGCAGCCAGGCCAAGGGGGGCCAAGAGACCCAGTACTTC.

This clonotype showed up many times. The gene calls are TRBV20-1 and TRBJ2-7; no reliable D call. The CDR3 loop spans 14 amino acids. Per germline, CDR1 DFQATT and CDR2 SNEGSKA (reference sequence). The ends were cut back, 6 bases at V and 3 bases at J, with 18 bases in the middle. CDR3 residues: CSATPSTNGYEQYF. The CDR3 DNA follows: TGCAGTGCCACCCCTTCGACAAACGGCTACGAGCAGTACTTC.

This clonotype was observed many times. This sequence joins TRBV7-6 and TRBJ1-5, with 7 bases aligning to TRBD1. Per the germline V gene, CDR1 is SGHVS and CDR2 is FNYEAQ. The CDR3 is 14 residues long. V lost 5 bases, J lost 3 bases, and 4 bases stayed unmatched. This CDR3 reads CASSQQGFNQPQHF. The CDR3 region has the DNA TGTGCCAGCAGCCAACAGGGGTTCAATCAGCCCCAGCATTTT. The full variable domain, in which reference TRBV7-6 and TRBJ1-5 provide the parts outside the CDR3, is GAGVSQSPRYKVTKRGQDVALRCDPISGHVSLYWYRQALGQGPEFLTYFNYEAQQDKSGLPNDRFSAERPEGSISTLTIQRTEQRDSAMYRCASSQQGFNQPQHFGDGTRLSIL.

This clonotype was seen at least ten times. The rearrangement uses TRBV6-6 and TRBJ2-1; TRBD2 matches at 12 bases. CDR3 length: 16 residues. The germline V gene has CDR1 MNHNY and CDR2 SVGAGI (reference sequence). After removal of 5 bases from V and 6 bases from J, the junction contained 8 bases not matched to a gene. The CDR3 spells CASSPYGLAGSNEQFF. The CDR3 DNA follows: TGTGCCAGCAGTCCCTATGGACTAGCGGGGAGCAATGAGCAGTTCTTC.

This clonotype showed up many times. V gene TRBV19 combines with J gene TRBJ2-6; D is perhaps TRBD2 (5 bases). V was clipped by 4 bases and J by 0 bases, with 7 bases between them. Germline V gene data show CDR1 as LNHDA and CDR2 as SQIVND (reference sequence). This CDR3 region has 15 residues. The DNA for the CDR3 is TGTGCCAGTAGTAGAGGGTCCTCTGGGGCCAACGTCCTGACTTTC. This codes for CASSRGSSGANVLTF.

There are many counts of this clonotype. The chain's CDR3 is CASSPALQQETQYF. The CDR3 DNA is TGTGCCAGCTCACCAGCCCTGCAACAAGAGACCCAGTACTTC. The rearrangement uses TRBV18 and TRBJ2-5; the D is unclear. This CDR3 is built from 14 residues. Trimming removed 2 bases at V and 2 bases at J, with 9 bases between. The germline gives CDR1 KGHSH, CDR2 LQKENI.

This clonotype came up many times. The chain couples TRBV9 to TRBJ2-7; 8 bases are a match to TRBD2. Unmatched junction bases numbered 11, after V lost 3 bases and J lost 6 bases. The CDR3 spans 15 residues. CDR1 is SGDLS and CDR2 is YYNGEE in the germline V gene. CDR3 loop: CASSARSGGAAEQYF. The CDR3 DNA sequence: TGTGCCAGCAGCGCCCGCTCGGGGGGGGCTGCCGAGCAGTACTTC.

Of note for this clonotype: The junction departs from germline at one end; a sequencing error may be responsible. The chain's CDR3 is CASSPGVGLTQYF. The CDR3 region has the DNA TGTGCTAGCAGCCCGGGGGTGGGGCTAACCCAGTACTTC. The rearrangement joins TRBV7-6 to TRBJ2-5; a possible D gene is TRBD2 (6 bases). CDR3 size: 13 residues. CDR1 and CDR2 from the germline V gene are SGHVS and FNYEAQ.

There are many counts of this clonotype. The chain employs TRBV6-2 or TRBV6-3 and TRBJ2-1; 8 nucleotides match TRBD2. V shed 2 bases and J 5 bases; nucleotides not matched to a gene: 8. Germline CDR1 and CDR2: MNHEY and SVGEGT. The CDR3 runs to 16 residues. The CDR3 protein is CASSYGWAGGDNEQFF. CDR3 nucleotides: TGTGCCAGCAGTTACGGATGGGCGGGGGGTGACAATGAGCAGTTCTTC.

This clonotype was observed many times. This sequence joins TRBV20-1 and TRBJ2-5; D is ambiguous. CDR3 size: 12 residues. Germline assignment: CDR1 DFQATT and CDR2 SNEGSKA (reference sequence). The ends were cut back, 3 bases at V and 6 bases at J, with 11 bases in the middle. Here the CDR3 DNA reads TGCAGTGCTAGGAGTCTCGAACAGACCCAGTACTTC. It codes for CSARSLEQTQYF.